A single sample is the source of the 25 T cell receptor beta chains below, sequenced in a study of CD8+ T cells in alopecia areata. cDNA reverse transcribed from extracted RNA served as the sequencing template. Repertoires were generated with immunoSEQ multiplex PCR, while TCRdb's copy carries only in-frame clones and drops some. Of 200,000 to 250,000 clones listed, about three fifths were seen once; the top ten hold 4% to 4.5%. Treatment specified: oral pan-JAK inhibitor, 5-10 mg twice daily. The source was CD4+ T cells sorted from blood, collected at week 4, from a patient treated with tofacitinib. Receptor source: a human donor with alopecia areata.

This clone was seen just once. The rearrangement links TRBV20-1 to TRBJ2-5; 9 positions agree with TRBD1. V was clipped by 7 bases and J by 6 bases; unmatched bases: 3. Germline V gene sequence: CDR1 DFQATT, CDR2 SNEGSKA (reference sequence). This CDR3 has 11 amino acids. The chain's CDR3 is CSGGQGKTQYF. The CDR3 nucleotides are TGCAGTGGAGGACAGGGGAAGACCCAGTACTTC.

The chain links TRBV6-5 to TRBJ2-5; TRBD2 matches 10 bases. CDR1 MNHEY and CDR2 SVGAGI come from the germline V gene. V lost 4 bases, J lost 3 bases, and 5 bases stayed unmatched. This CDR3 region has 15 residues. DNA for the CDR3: TGTGCCAGCAGTTGGGGAGCGGGGGGGGAAGAGACCCAGTACTTC. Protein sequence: CASSWGAGGEETQYF.

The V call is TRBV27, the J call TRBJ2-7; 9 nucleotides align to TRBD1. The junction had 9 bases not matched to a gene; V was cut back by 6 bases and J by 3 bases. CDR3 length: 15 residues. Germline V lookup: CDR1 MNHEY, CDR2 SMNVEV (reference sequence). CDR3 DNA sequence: TGTGCCAGCAGGGCGACAGGGGGTGATCTCTACGAGCAGTACTTC. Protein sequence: CASRATGGDLYEQYF.

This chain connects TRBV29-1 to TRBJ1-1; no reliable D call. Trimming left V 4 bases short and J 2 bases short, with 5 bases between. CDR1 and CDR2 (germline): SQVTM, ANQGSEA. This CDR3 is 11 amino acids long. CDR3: CSVAQNTEAFF. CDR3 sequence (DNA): TGCAGCGTTGCCCAAAACACTGAAGCTTTCTTT. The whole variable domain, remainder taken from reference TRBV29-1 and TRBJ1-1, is SAVISQKPSRDICQRGTSLTIQCQVDSQVTMMFWYRQQPGQSLTLIATANQGSEATYESGFVIDKFPISRPNLTFSTLTVSNMSPEDSSIYLCSVAQNTEAFFGQGTRLTVV.

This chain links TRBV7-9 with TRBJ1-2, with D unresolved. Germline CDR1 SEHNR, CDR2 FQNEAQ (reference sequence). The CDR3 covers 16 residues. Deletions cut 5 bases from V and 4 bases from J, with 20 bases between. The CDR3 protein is CASSPQPGVSFYGYTF. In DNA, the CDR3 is TGTGCCAGCAGCCCCCAGCCCGGGGTCAGCTTCTATGGCTACACCTTC. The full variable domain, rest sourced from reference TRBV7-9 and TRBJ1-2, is DTGVSQNPRHKITKRGQNVTFRCDPISEHNRLYWYRQTLGQGPEFLTYFQNEAQLEKSRLLSDRFSAERPKGSFSTLEIQRTEQGDSAMYLCASSPQPGVSFYGYTFGSGTRLTVV.

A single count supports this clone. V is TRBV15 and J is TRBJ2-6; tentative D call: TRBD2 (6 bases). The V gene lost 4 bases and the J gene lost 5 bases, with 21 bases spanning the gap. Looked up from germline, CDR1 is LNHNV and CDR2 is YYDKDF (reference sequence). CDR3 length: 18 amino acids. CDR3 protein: CATSTPEGRRDWANVLTF. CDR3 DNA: TGTGCCACCAGCACTCCGGAGGGGAGGAGGGACTGGGCCAACGTCCTGACTTTC. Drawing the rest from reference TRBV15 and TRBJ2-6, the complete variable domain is DAMVIQNPRYQVTQFGKPVTLSCSQTLNHNVMYWYQQKSSQAPKLLFHYYDKDFNNEADTPDNFQSRRPNTSFCFLDIRSPGLGDTAMYLCATSTPEGRRDWANVLTFGAGSRLTVL.

CDR3 nucleotides: TGCAGCGTTGACTCAGAGGGGCCTAACTATGGCTACACCTTC. Translated: CSVDSEGPNYGYTF. The chain carries TRBV29-1 and TRBJ1-2, with a possible D match to TRBD1 (5 bases). The germline CDR1 and CDR2 sequences are SQVTM and ANQGSEA. This CDR3 has 14 residues. Trimming left V 3 bases short and J 0 bases short, with 11 bases between.

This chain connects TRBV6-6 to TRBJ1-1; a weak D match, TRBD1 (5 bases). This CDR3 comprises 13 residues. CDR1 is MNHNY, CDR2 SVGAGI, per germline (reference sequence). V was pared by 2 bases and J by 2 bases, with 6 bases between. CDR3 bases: TGTGCCAGCAGTTACGGGGGAAACACTGAAGCTTTCTTT. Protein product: CASSYGGNTEAFF.

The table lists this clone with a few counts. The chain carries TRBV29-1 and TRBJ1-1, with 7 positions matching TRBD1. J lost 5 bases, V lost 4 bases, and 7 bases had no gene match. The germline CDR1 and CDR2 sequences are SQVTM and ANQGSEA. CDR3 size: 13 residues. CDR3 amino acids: CSVAAQGGTEAFF. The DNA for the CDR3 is TGCAGCGTTGCCGCGCAGGGGGGTACTGAAGCTTTCTTT.

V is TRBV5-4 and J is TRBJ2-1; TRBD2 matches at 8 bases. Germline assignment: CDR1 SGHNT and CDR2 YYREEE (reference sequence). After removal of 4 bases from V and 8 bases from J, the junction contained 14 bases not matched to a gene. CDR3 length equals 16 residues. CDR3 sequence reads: CASSIGTGGRKDEQFF. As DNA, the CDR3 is TGTGCCAGCAGCATCGGAACGGGGGGGCGTAAGGATGAGCAGTTCTTC.

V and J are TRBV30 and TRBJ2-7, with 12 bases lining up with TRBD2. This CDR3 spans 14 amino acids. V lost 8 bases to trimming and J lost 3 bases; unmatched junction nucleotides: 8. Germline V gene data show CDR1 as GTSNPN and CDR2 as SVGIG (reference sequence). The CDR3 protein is CATLTSGGNYEQYF. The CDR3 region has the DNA TGTGCCACCTTGACTAGCGGGGGAAACTACGAGCAGTACTTC. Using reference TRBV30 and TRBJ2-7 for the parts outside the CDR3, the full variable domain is SQTIHQWPATLVQPVGSPLSLECTVEGTSNPNLYWYRQAAGRGLQLLFYSVGIGQISSEVPQNLSASRPQDRQFILSSKKLLLSDSGFYLCATLTSGGNYEQYFGPGTRLTVT.

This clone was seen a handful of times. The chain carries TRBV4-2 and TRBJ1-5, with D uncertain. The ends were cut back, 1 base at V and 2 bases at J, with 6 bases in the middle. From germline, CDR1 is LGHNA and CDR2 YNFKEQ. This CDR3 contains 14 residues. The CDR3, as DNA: TGTGCCAGCAGCCAAGCAGTGGGCAATCAGCCCCAGCATTTT. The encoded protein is CASSQAVGNQPQHF.

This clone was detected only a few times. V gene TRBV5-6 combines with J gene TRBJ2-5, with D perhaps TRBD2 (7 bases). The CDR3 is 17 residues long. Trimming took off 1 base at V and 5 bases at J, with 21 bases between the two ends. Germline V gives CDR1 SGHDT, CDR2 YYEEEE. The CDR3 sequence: CASSLSGGHLIGETQYF. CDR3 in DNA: TGTGCCAGCAGCTTGTCGGGGGGACACCTAATTGGGGAGACCCAGTACTTC. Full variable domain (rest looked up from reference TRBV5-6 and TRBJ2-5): DAGVTQSPTHLIKTRGQQVTLRCSPKSGHDTVSWYQQALGQGPQFIFQYYEEEERQRGNFPDRFSGHQFPNYSSELNVNALLLGDSALYLCASSLSGGHLIGETQYFGPGTRLLVL.

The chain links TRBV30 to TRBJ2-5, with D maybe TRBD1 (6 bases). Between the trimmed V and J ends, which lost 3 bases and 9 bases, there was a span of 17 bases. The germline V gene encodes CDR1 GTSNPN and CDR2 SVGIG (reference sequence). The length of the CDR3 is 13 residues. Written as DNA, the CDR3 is TGTGCCTGGAGCGTCGGACAGCCTAGTTCCCAGTACTTC. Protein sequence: CAWSVGQPSSQYF.

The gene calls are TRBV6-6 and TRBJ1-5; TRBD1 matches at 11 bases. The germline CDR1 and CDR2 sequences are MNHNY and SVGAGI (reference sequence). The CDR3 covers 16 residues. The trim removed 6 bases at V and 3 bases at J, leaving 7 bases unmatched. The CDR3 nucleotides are TGTGCCAGCAGCTCGGGACAGGGGGGGTACAATCAGCCCCAGCATTTT. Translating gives CASSSGQGGYNQPQHF.

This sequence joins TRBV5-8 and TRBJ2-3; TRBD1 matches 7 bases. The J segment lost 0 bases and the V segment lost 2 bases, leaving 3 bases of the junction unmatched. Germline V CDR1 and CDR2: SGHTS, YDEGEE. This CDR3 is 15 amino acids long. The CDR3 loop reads CASSLRQGSTDTQYF. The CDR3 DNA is TGTGCCAGCAGCTTACGACAGGGAAGCACAGATACGCAGTATTTT.

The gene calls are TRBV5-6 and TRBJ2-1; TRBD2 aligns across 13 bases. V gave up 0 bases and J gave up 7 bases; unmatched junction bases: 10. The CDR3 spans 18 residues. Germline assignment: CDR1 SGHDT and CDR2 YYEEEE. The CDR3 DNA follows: TGTGCCAGCAGCTTGGCTACTAGCGGGGGGGCCTTCGTGAATGAGCAGTTCTTC. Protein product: CASSLATSGGAFVNEQFF.

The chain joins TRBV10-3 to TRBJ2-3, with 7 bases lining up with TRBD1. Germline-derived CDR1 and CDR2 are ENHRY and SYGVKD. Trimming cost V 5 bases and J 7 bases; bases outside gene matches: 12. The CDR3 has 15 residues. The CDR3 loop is CAISKRQGETNTQYF. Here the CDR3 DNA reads TGTGCCATCAGTAAAAGGCAGGGGGAAACTAATACGCAGTATTTT.

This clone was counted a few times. The DNA of the CDR3 is TGCAGCGCTGAGATCACAGATACGCAGTATTTT. It is translated as CSAEITDTQYF. V is TRBV29-1 and J is TRBJ2-3, with D unresolved. The ends were cut back, 7 bases at V and 2 bases at J, with 7 bases in the middle. The germline gives CDR1 SQVTM, CDR2 ANQGSEA. The CDR3 spans 11 residues.

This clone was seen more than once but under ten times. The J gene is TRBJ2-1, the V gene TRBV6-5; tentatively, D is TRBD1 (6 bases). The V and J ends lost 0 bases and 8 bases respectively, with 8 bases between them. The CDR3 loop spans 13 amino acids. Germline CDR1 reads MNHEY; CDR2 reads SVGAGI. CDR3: CASSYSGADEQFF. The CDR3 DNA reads TGTGCCAGCAGTTACTCGGGGGCTGATGAGCAGTTCTTC.

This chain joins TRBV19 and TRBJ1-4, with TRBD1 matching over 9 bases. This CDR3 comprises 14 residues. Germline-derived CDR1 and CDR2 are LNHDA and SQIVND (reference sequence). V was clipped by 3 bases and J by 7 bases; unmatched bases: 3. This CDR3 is CASSMGQGGEKLFF. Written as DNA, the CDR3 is TGTGCCAGTAGTATGGGACAGGGCGGTGAAAAACTGTTTTTT. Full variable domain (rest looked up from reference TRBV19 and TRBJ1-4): DGGITQSPKYLFRKEGQNVTLSCEQNLNHDAMYWYRQDPGQGLRLIYYSQIVNDFQKGDIAEGYSVSREKKESFPLTVTSAQKNPTAFYLCASSMGQGGEKLFFGSGTQLSVL.

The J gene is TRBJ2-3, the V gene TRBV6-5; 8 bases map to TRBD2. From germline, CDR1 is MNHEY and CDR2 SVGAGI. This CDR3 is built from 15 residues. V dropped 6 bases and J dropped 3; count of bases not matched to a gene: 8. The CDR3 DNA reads TGTGCCAGCAGCCAAGAGCGGGGGCTGACAGATACGCAGTATTTT. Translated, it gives CASSQERGLTDTQYF.

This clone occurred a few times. DNA of the CDR3: TGTGCCAGCAGTGACAGGGGGCTTAGCAATCAGCCCCAGCATTTT. Its translation: CASSDRGLSNQPQHF. The rearrangement links TRBV2 to TRBJ1-5, with 8 bases matching TRBD1. Germline V gives CDR1 SNHLY, CDR2 FYNNEI. Trimming at V came to 3 bases and at J to 0 bases, leaving 1 base not matched to a gene. The CDR3 spans 15 residues.

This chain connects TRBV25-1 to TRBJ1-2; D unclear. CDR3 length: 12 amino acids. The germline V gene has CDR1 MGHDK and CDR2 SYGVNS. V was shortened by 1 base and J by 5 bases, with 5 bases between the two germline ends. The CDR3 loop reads CASSESPYGYTF. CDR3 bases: TGTGCCAGCAGTGAATCGCCTTATGGCTACACCTTC.

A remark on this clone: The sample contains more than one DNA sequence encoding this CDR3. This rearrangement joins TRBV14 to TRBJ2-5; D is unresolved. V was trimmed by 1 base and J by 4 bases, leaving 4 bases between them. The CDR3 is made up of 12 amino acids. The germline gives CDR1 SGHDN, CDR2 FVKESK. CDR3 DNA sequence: TGTGCCAGCAGCCAAGCCCGAGAGACCCAGTACTTC. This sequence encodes CASSQARETQYF.